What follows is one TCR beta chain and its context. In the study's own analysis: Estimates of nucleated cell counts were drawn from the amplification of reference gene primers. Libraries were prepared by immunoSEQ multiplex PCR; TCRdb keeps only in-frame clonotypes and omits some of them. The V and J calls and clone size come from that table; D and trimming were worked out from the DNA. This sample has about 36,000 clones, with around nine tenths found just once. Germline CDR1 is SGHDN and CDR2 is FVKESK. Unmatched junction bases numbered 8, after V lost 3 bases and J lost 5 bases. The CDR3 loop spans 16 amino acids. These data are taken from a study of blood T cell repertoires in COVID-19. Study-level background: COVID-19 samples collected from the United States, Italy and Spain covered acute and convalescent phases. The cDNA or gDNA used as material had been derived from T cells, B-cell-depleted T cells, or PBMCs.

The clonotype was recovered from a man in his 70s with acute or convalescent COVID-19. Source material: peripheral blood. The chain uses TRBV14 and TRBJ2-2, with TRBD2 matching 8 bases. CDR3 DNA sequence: TGTGCCAGCAGCCATGGTAATAGCGGGAATACCGGGGAGCTGTTTTTT. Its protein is CASSHGNSGNTGELFF.